The 25 T cell receptor beta chains below were found in one sample sequenced in a study of cytomegalovirus exposure and HLA in healthy donors. It was with 60 Vbeta and 13 Jbeta primers that the PCR ran. The table came from immunoSEQ multiplex PCR; TCRdb's copy has only in-frame clones and leaves some out. The table has approximately 180,000 clones, 70% to 85% seen once. Sequences were obtained from PBMCs. The origin of the receptors is a human donor in good health.

The chain links TRBV10-3 to TRBJ2-5; TRBD2 aligns across 11 bases. This CDR3 is 17 amino acids long. Germline lookup yields CDR1 ENHRY and CDR2 SYGVKD. Germline trimming cut 3 bases from V and 1 base from J; bases unmatched to any gene: 7. The CDR3 spells CAISDPTGTSGQETQYF. CDR3 nucleotides: TGTGCCATCAGTGATCCAACCGGGACTAGCGGCCAAGAGACCCAGTACTTC.

This clone appeared once. The V call is TRBV15, the J call TRBJ1-3; 10 positions match TRBD1. Trimming cost V 6 bases and J 3 bases; bases outside gene matches: 8. CDR3 size: 16 residues. From germline, CDR1 is LNHNV and CDR2 YYDKDF (reference sequence). The DNA for the CDR3 is TGTGCCACCAGTGACAGGGGGCGAAGGTTTGGAAACACCATATATTTT. Amino acids: CATSDRGRRFGNTIYF.

The chain couples TRBV30 to TRBJ2-7, with 8 bases matching TRBD2. J lost 1 base, V lost 5 bases, and 7 bases had no gene match. This CDR3 contains 14 residues. Per the germline V gene, CDR1 is GTSNPN and CDR2 is SVGIG (reference sequence). The CDR3 DNA reads as TGTGCCTGGGGCCCGGGACTAGTTTCCTACGAGCAGTACTTC. Translated: CAWGPGLVSYEQYF.

J is TRBJ1-2 and V is TRBV6-5; TRBD1 agrees at 7 bases. There are 16 residues in the CDR3. Germline-derived CDR1 and CDR2 are MNHEY and SVGAGI. V lost 3 bases to trimming and J lost 4 bases; unmatched junction nucleotides: 11. The CDR3 loop reads CASSYSGQTPGYGYTF. DNA for the CDR3: TGTGCCAGCAGTTATTCGGGACAGACCCCTGGCTATGGCTACACCTTC.

V usage is TRBV6-5 and J usage is TRBJ2-5; 10 bases are a match to TRBD2. Germline V gene data show CDR1 as MNHEY and CDR2 as SVGAGI. Trimming took 7 bases from V and 4 from J; bases not matched to a gene: 9. The CDR3 extends over 15 amino acids. CDR3 nucleotide sequence: TGTGCCAGCACCCCCTTAGCGGGGGGTAGAGAGACCCAGTACTTC. Amino acid sequence: CASTPLAGGRETQYF.

The rearrangement joins TRBV15 to TRBJ2-5; 7 nucleotides agree with TRBD2. V shed 0 bases, J shed 7 bases, and the junction held 14 bases outside the gene matches. Per the germline V gene, CDR1 is LNHNV and CDR2 is YYDKDF (reference sequence). The CDR3 contains 17 residues. The CDR3 DNA reads TGTGCCACCAGCAGAGATCTCGGCGGCGGGGGAACAGGGACCCAGTACTTC. Protein product: CATSRDLGGGGTGTQYF.

The chain uses TRBV21-1 and TRBJ2-7; the table's D call TRBD1 went unverified against the DNA. TRBV21-1 represents a pseudogene. This CDR3 is built from 17 residues. The CDR3 loop is CASSKAMRTGPRYEQYF. The CDR3 DNA follows: TGTGCCAGCAGCAAAGCAATGAGGACAGGGCCCAGGTACGAGCAGTACTTC.

The chain carries TRBV5-4 and TRBJ1-4, with a tentative D call TRBD1 (5 bases). Germline V CDR1 and CDR2: SGHNT, YYREEE (reference sequence). The germline V and J ends were trimmed by 4 bases and 3 bases, with 16 bases remaining between them. The CDR3 contains 16 residues. The DNA of the CDR3 is TGTGCCAGCAGCCTTAGGGTAGGGGCTCCTAATGAAAAACTGTTTTTT. This encodes CASSLRVGAPNEKLFF.

The rearrangement joins TRBV5-1 to TRBJ2-7; perhaps TRBD2 as D (6 bases). The CDR3 consists of 12 residues. Per germline, CDR1 SGHRS and CDR2 YFSETQ. The ends were cut back, 5 bases at V and 6 bases at J, with 12 bases in the middle. CDR3 sequence: CASREEGSEQYF. In DNA, the CDR3 is TGCGCCAGCAGGGAGGAGGGTTCCGAGCAGTACTTC.

This clone was observed a single time. The chain combines TRBV7-6 with TRBJ2-7; TRBD2 matches at 7 bases. The CDR3 loop spans 15 amino acids. Per the germline V gene, CDR1 is SGHVS and CDR2 is FNYEAQ. J gave up 3 bases and V 4 bases, and 9 bases lay outside the gene matches. The chain's CDR3 is CASSSSQRGHYEQYF. CDR3 DNA sequence: TGTGCCAGCAGCTCGTCTCAGCGGGGCCACTACGAGCAGTACTTC.

The chain carries TRBV7-3 and TRBJ1-2, with TRBD1 identical over 9 bases. The V segment lost 5 bases and the J segment 0 bases; nucleotides outside the gene matches: 10. This CDR3 comprises 17 residues. Germline CDR1 SGHTA, CDR2 FQGTGA. The CDR3: CASSPAPDRGTNYGYTF. The DNA for the CDR3 is TGTGCCAGCAGCCCCGCCCCGGACAGGGGTACTAACTATGGCTACACCTTC.

V gene TRBV9 combines with J gene TRBJ2-3, with TRBD2 identical over 11 bases. The J segment lost 2 bases and the V segment lost 2 bases, leaving 1 base of the junction unmatched. The length of the CDR3 is 15 residues. CDR1 is SGDLS, CDR2 YYNGEE, per germline. The DNA of the CDR3 is TGTGCCAGCAGCGTTAGCGGGGGGGCCACAGATACGCAGTATTTT. Its protein product is CASSVSGGATDTQYF.

The rearrangement uses TRBV5-1 and TRBJ2-2; no firm D call. Germline V gene sequence: CDR1 SGHRS, CDR2 YFSETQ. V was shortened by 0 bases and J by 0 bases, with 6 bases between the two germline ends. The CDR3 has 15 residues. CDR3 protein: CASSLGSTNTGELFF. In nucleotides, the CDR3 is TGCGCCAGCAGCTTGGGTAGCACGAACACCGGGGAGCTGTTTTTT. The entire variable domain, with the rest obtained from reference TRBV5-1 and TRBJ2-2, is as follows: KAGVTQTPRYLIKTRGQQVTLSCSPISGHRSVSWYQQTPGQGLQFLFEYFSETQRNKGNFPGRFSGRQFSNSRSEMNVSTLELGDSALYLCASSLGSTNTGELFFGEGSRLTVL.

This chain links TRBV6-5 with TRBJ2-2; 8 bases are a match to TRBD1. Germline V gives CDR1 MNHEY, CDR2 SVGAGI. This CDR3 region has 14 residues. J was trimmed by 4 bases and V by 8 bases; bases with no gene match: 6. In nucleotides, the CDR3 is TGTGCCAGCCAGCGACAGGGGACCACCGGGGAGCTGTTTTTT. This translates into CASQRQGTTGELFF.

This clone came up a few times. The rearrangement joins TRBV10-3 to TRBJ1-4; D is possibly TRBD1 (6 bases). V was clipped by 3 bases and J by 5 bases, with 10 bases between them. Germline V gene sequence: CDR1 ENHRY, CDR2 SYGVKD. The CDR3 spans 14 residues. CDR3 protein: CAISERQENEKLFF. CDR3 nucleotide sequence: TGTGCCATCAGTGAACGACAGGAAAATGAAAAACTGTTTTTT.

The chain carries TRBV6-5 and TRBJ2-1; D may be TRBD2 (5 bases). Germline V CDR1 and CDR2: MNHEY, SVGAGI. V dropped 5 bases and J dropped 4 bases, with 9 bases sitting between them. CDR3 size: 13 residues. The CDR3 reads CASSTRAYNEQFF. The DNA for the CDR3 is TGTGCCAGCAGTACTAGGGCTTACAATGAGCAGTTCTTC.

The rearrangement uses TRBV6-6 and TRBJ1-6; D is uncertain. Germline V CDR1 and CDR2: MNHNY, SVGAGI (reference sequence). Trimming took off 4 bases at V and 5 bases at J, with 9 bases between the two ends. The CDR3 length is 14 residues. Written as DNA, the CDR3 is TGTGCCAGCAGTTCAGCGGGCCATAATTCACCCCTCCACTTT. It translates to CASSSAGHNSPLHF.

Only a few counts were recorded for this clone. This chain uses TRBV5-4 with TRBJ2-3; 7 positions match TRBD1. The J segment lost 2 bases and the V segment lost 6 bases, leaving 15 bases of the junction unmatched. Germline V lookup: CDR1 SGHNT, CDR2 YYREEE (reference sequence). The CDR3 sequence is 17 residues long. CDR3 loop: CASTIPGQTVVTDTQYF. CDR3 in DNA: TGTGCCAGCACTATCCCGGGACAGACGGTTGTCACAGATACGCAGTATTTT.

V gene TRBV5-6 combines with J gene TRBJ2-3; D is perhaps TRBD1 (6 bases). CDR3 length: 14 residues. The germline V gene encodes CDR1 SGHDT and CDR2 YYEEEE. Trimming cost V 4 bases and J 0 bases, with 9 bases left between them. The CDR3 DNA reads as TGTGCCAGCAGCCAGGACAGAAGCACAGATACGCAGTATTTT. It is translated as CASSQDRSTDTQYF.

A note on this clone: This sample also contains other DNA sequences that code for the same CDR3. The J gene is TRBJ2-5, the V gene TRBV10-1; the match to TRBD1 covers 9 bases. CDR3 length: 14 amino acids. Germline V CDR1 and CDR2: WNHNN, SYGVQD (reference sequence). V lost 0 bases and J lost 11; bases outside the gene matches: 7. Here the CDR3 reads CASSESGQGRTQYF. CDR3 DNA: TGCGCCAGCAGTGAGTCGGGACAGGGACGGACTCAGTACTTC.

The gene calls are TRBV20-1 and TRBJ1-1; a weak D match, TRBD1 (6 bases). Trimming left V 6 bases short and J 7 bases short, with 9 bases between. The CDR3 length is 10 residues. CDR1 and CDR2 (germline): DFQATT, SNEGSKA (reference sequence). The CDR3 sequence is CSATGLEAFF. The CDR3 DNA reads as TGCAGTGCCACAGGGCTTGAAGCTTTCTTT.

The chain combines TRBV19 with TRBJ1-1; 7 bases are a match to TRBD1. CDR1 is LNHDA and CDR2 is SQIVND in the germline V gene (reference sequence). The CDR3 sequence is 14 residues long. J gave up 3 bases and V 9 bases, and 10 bases lay outside the gene matches. CDR3 coding DNA: TGTGCCAGCCCAATCCAGGGGGGATACACTGAAGCTTTCTTT. Translating gives CASPIQGGYTEAFF.

The V call is TRBV9, the J call TRBJ1-2; 10 nucleotides match TRBD1. The V gene end was trimmed by 3 bases and the J gene end by 2 bases; junction bases not matched to a gene: 1. Germline V lookup: CDR1 SGDLS, CDR2 YYNGEE. The length of the CDR3 is 14 residues. DNA for the CDR3: TGTGCCAGCAGCGCGACAGGGGGCAACTATGGCTACACCTTC. It codes for CASSATGGNYGYTF.

This clone was detected ten times or more. The rearrangement joins TRBV10-2 to TRBJ2-7; 8 positions match TRBD1. After removal of 8 bases from V and 0 bases from J, the junction contained 3 bases not matched to a gene. In germline, CDR1 is WSHSY, CDR2 SAAADI. The CDR3 spans 13 residues. The CDR3 DNA reads as TGCGCCAGCGGGGGACAGGTCTCCTACGAGCAGTACTTC. Translated: CASGGQVSYEQYF.

This clone was seen more than once but under ten times. The J gene is TRBJ1-6, the V gene TRBV6-4, with 9 positions matching TRBD1. In germline, CDR1 is MRHNA, CDR2 SNTAGT. V lost 3 bases and J lost 8; bases outside the gene matches: 5. The CDR3 has 15 residues. DNA for the CDR3: TGTGCCAGCAGTGAACAGGGGGCTGGAGATTCACCCCTCCACTTT. Its translation is CASSEQGAGDSPLHF.